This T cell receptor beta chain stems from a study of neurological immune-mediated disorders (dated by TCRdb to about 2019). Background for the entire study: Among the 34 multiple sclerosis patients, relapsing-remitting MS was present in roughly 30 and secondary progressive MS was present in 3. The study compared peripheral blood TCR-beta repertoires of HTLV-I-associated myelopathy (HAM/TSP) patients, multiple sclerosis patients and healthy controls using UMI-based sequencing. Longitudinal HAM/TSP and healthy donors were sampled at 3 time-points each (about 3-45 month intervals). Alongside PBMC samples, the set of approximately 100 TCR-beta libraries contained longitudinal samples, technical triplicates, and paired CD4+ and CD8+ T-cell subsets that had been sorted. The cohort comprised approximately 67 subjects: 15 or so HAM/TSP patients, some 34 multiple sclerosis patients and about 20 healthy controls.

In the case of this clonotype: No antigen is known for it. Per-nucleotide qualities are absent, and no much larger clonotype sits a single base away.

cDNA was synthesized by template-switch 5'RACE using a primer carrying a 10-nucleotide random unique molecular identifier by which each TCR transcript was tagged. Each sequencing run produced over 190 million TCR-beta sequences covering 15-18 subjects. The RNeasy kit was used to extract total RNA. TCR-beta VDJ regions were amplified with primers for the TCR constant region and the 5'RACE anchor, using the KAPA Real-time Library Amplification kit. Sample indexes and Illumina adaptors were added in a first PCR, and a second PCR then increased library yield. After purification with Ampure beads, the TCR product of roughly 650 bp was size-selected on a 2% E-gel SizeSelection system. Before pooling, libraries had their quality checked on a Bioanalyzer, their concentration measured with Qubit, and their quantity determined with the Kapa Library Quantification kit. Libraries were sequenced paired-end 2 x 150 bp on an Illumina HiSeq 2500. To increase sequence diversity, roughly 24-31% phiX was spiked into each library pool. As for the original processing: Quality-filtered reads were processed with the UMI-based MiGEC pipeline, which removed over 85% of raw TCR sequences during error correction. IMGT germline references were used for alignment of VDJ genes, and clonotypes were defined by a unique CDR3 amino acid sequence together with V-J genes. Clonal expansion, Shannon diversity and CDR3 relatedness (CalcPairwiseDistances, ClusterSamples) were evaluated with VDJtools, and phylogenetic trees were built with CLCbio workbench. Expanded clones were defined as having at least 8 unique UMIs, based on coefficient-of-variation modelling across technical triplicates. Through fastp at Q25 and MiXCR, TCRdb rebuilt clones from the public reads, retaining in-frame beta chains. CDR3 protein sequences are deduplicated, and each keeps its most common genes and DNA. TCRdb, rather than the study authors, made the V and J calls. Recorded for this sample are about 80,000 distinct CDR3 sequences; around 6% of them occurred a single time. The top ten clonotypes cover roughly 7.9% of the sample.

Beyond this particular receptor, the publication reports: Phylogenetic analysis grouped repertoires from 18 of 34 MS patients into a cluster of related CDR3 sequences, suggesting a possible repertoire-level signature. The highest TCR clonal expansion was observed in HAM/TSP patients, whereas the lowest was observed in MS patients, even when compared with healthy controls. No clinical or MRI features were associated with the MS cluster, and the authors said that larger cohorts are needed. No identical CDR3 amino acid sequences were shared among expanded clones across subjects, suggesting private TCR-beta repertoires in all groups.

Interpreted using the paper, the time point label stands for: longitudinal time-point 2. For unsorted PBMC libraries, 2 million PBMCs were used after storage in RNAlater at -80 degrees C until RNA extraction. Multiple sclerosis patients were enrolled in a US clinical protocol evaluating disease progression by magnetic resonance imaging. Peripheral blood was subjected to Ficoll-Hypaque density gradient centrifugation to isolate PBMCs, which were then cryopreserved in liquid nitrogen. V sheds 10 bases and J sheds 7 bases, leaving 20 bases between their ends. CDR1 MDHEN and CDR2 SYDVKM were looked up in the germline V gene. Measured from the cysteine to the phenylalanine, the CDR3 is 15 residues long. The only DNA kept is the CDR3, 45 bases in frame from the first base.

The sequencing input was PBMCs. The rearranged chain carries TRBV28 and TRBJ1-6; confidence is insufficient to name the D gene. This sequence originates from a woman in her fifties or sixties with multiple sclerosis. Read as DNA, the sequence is TGTGCCATCAGCGGCGTCCAGAGAGGGAATTCACCCCTCCACTTT. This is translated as CAISGVQRGNSPLHF.